One and the same sample provided the 26 T cell receptor beta chains below, sequenced in a study of blood T cell repertoires in COVID-19. Assay used: immunoSEQ multiplex PCR; TCRdb lists only in-frame clones, some missing. In the table there are nearly 110,000 clones, 80% of which are singletons. Sample: peripheral blood. These receptors were taken from a man between 65 and 79 years old with acute or convalescent COVID-19.

The V and J genes are TRBV5-1 and TRBJ1-2, with D maybe TRBD1 (5 bases). CDR3 length equals 15 residues. V was cut by 0 bases and J by 8 bases, with 17 bases left in between. Per the germline V gene, CDR1 is SGHRS and CDR2 is YFSETQ. In DNA form, the CDR3 reads TGCGCCAGCAGCTTGGAATGGGCAGGGCCGGCCGGCTACACCTTC. Translating gives CASSLEWAGPAGYTF.

This rearrangement joins TRBV6-5 to TRBJ2-5, with D perhaps matching TRBD1 (7 bases). Between the trimmed V and J ends, which lost 10 bases and 4 bases, there was a span of 16 bases. CDR1 is MNHEY and CDR2 is SVGAGI in the germline V gene. This CDR3 contains 13 residues. The DNA of the CDR3 is TGTGCCACCTTAGGAGGGGGCCGAGAGACCCAGTACTTC. Its translation: CATLGGGRETQYF.

In this sample, this clone turned up once. This sequence joins TRBV7-9 and TRBJ1-5; D is possibly TRBD1 (5 bases). Germline CDR1 is SEHNR and CDR2 is FQNEAQ (reference sequence). The CDR3 spans 15 residues. Trimming shortened V by 5 bases and J by 0 bases, and 11 bases separated the two germline ends. CDR3 loop: CASSPIGGSNQPQHF. CDR3 nucleotide sequence: TGTGCCAGCAGCCCCATCGGGGGTAGCAATCAGCCCCAGCATTTT.

The chain combines TRBV9 with TRBJ2-5, with 8 bases identical to TRBD1. V dropped 4 bases and J dropped 2; count of bases not matched to a gene: 10. The CDR3 has 16 amino acids. CDR1 is SGDLS, CDR2 YYNGEE, per germline. CDR3 region: CASSRSGTGQQETQYF. The DNA for the CDR3 is TGTGCCAGCAGCCGTTCCGGGACAGGCCAGCAAGAGACCCAGTACTTC.

The chain joins TRBV3-1 (or the pseudogene TRBV3-2) to TRBJ2-3, with 12 bases matching TRBD2. The junction had 6 bases not matched to a gene; V was cut back by 1 base and J by 10 bases. The V gene's germline CDR1 is LGHDT and CDR2 YNNKEL (reference sequence). The CDR3 length is 15 residues. The CDR3 is CASSQGASGGAPQYF. Here the CDR3 DNA reads TGTGCCAGCAGCCAAGGGGCTAGCGGGGGGGCACCGCAGTATTTT.

The chain carries TRBV19 and TRBJ1-1, with TRBD1 identical over 8 bases. The CDR3 runs 16 residues. V lost 1 base to trimming and J lost 1 base; unmatched junction nucleotides: 5. Germline V gene lookup returns CDR1 LNHDA and CDR2 SQIVND (reference sequence). The CDR3 sequence is CASSIGAGGANTEAFF. The CDR3 region has the DNA TGTGCCAGTAGTATAGGTGCAGGGGGCGCGAACACTGAAGCTTTCTTT.

This clone occurred a few times. The V call is TRBV19, the J call TRBJ1-2; a weak D match, TRBD1 (5 bases). The CDR3 runs to 15 residues. Trimming took 6 bases from V and 4 from J, leaving 18 bases between them. Germline CDR1 LNHDA, CDR2 SQIVND (reference sequence). Here the CDR3 reads CASSTGTDNLYGYTF. The CDR3 DNA reads TGTGCCAGTAGCACCGGGACTGATAACCTCTATGGCTACACCTTC.

This clone has a handful of counts. The chain couples TRBV6-5 to TRBJ1-1; the match to TRBD1 covers 8 bases. The CDR3 spans 15 residues. Germline loops: CDR1 MNHEY, CDR2 SVGAGI. The ends lost 7 bases at V and 4 bases at J; junction bases unmatched: 11. CDR3 coding DNA: TGTGCCAGCACCGCGTGGACAGGGCGGGGCACTGAAGCTTTCTTT. This codes for CASTAWTGRGTEAFF.

This sequence joins TRBV9 and TRBJ2-2, with 8 bases matching TRBD2. This CDR3 region has 16 residues. Germline V CDR1 and CDR2: SGDLS, YYNGEE. Trimming removed 0 bases from V and 4 bases from J; junction bases left unmatched: 5. Here the CDR3 DNA reads TGTGCCAGCAGCGTAGCTGGTAGCGGGGCCACCGGGGAGCTGTTTTTT. It specifies CASSVAGSGATGELFF.

The chain combines TRBV7-2 with TRBJ2-1; TRBD1 matches at 9 bases. Germline V gene lookup returns CDR1 SGHTA and CDR2 FQGNSA. The V segment lost 5 bases and the J segment 4 bases; nucleotides outside the gene matches: 6. The CDR3 consists of 15 residues. The CDR3 is CASSLDRGGYNEQFF. The CDR3 DNA reads as TGTGCCAGCAGCCTGGACAGGGGAGGATACAATGAGCAGTTCTTC.

CDR3 protein: CASSHFDRLSNQPQHF. Here the CDR3 DNA reads TGTGCCAGTAGCCACTTTGACAGGCTGAGCAATCAGCCCCAGCATTTT. The chain has TRBV19 and TRBJ1-5; a weak D match, TRBD1 (6 bases). Germline assignment: CDR1 LNHDA and CDR2 SQIVND (reference sequence). The CDR3 length is 16 residues. V was pared by 6 bases and J by 1 base, with 16 bases between.

The J gene is TRBJ1-6, the V gene TRBV18, with D hard to call. The V and J ends lost 5 bases and 5 bases respectively, with 10 bases between them. The CDR3 is 14 amino acids. Germline V gene sequence: CDR1 KGHSH, CDR2 LQKENI. The CDR3 region has the DNA TGTGCCAGCTCAAGAGGGCCTGATAATTCACCCCTCCACTTT. Amino acids: CASSRGPDNSPLHF.

This chain links TRBV14 with TRBJ2-3; D is perhaps TRBD1 (6 bases). Trimming took off 3 bases at V and 5 bases at J, with 12 bases between the two ends. In germline, CDR1 is SGHDN, CDR2 FVKESK. This CDR3 is 14 amino acids long. The CDR3: CASSQWGPVDTQYF. CDR3 sequence (DNA): TGTGCCAGCAGCCAGTGGGGGCCTGTAGATACGCAGTATTTT.

The chain uses TRBV27 and TRBJ2-5, with D unclear. This CDR3 has 13 residues. V was trimmed by 5 bases and J by 1 base, leaving 8 bases between them. Germline-derived CDR1 and CDR2 are MNHEY and SMNVEV (reference sequence). The CDR3 loop reads CASSNHGQETQYF. For the CDR3, the DNA is TGTGCCAGCAGTAATCACGGCCAAGAGACCCAGTACTTC.

The CDR3 DNA sequence: TGCGCCATAGGACAGGGCAGGGGCAATCAGCCCCAGCATTTT. Its protein product is CAIGQGRGNQPQHF. The chain couples TRBV23-1 to TRBJ1-5, with 8 bases lining up with TRBD1. TRBV23-1 is known as an ORF, though its function is uncertain. The CDR3 extends over 14 amino acids. With V trimmed by 10 bases and J by 2 bases, 7 bases remained unmatched.

The rearrangement uses TRBV3-1 (or the pseudogene TRBV3-2) and TRBJ2-2; D may be TRBD1 (5 bases). This CDR3 is 15 amino acids long. Germline CDR1 and CDR2: LGHDT and YNNKEL (reference sequence). The V and J ends lost 4 bases and 1 base respectively, with 10 bases between them. This chain's CDR3 is CASSPRALNTGELFF. CDR3 nucleotide sequence: TGTGCCAGCAGCCCCAGGGCCCTGAACACCGGGGAGCTGTTTTTT.

A single count supports this clone. CDR3 protein: CASSQQGSSPLHF. The CDR3 region has the DNA TGTGCCAGCAGCCAGCAGGGGAGCTCACCCCTCCACTTT. V usage is TRBV14 and J usage is TRBJ1-6; a weak D match, TRBD1 (6 bases). The CDR3 is 13 residues long. The germline V gene encodes CDR1 SGHDN and CDR2 FVKESK. V gave up 3 bases and J gave up 10 bases, with 10 bases separating them. The variable domain in full, with the rest retrieved from reference TRBV14 and TRBJ1-6, is EAGVTQFPSHSVIEKGQTVTLRCDPISGHDNLYWYRRVMGKEIKFLLHFVKESKQDESGMPNNRFLAERTGGTYSTLKVQPAELEDSGVYFCASSQQGSSPLHFGNGTRLTVT.

This clone was seen only a few times. V is TRBV15 and J is TRBJ2-7; 7 bases agree with TRBD1. Unmatched junction bases numbered 6, after V lost 4 bases and J lost 3 bases. This CDR3 is 14 amino acids long. CDR1 and CDR2 (germline): LNHNV, YYDKDF (reference sequence). CDR3 DNA: TGTGCCACCAGCACCTGGACAGGACTCTACGAGCAGTACTTC. The encoded protein is CATSTWTGLYEQYF.

The CDR3 DNA reads TGTGCCACCAGCTACTCTGGGGCCAACGTCCTGACTTTC. Encoded protein: CATSYSGANVLTF. The chain combines TRBV6-5 with TRBJ2-6; unclear D gene. With 10 bases removed from V and 0 bases from J, the gap between germline ends came to 7 bases. CDR1 is MNHEY and CDR2 is SVGAGI in the germline V gene. The CDR3 contains 13 residues.

V usage is TRBV5-4 and J usage is TRBJ1-4, with 9 nucleotides matching TRBD1. Looked up from germline, CDR1 is SGHNT and CDR2 is YYREEE (reference sequence). This CDR3 is built from 15 residues. The V and J ends lost 4 bases and 7 bases, in that order; junction bases with no gene match: 8. CDR3 amino acids: CASSTDRGPSEKLFF. In nucleotides, the CDR3 is TGTGCCAGCAGCACGGACAGGGGACCCTCTGAAAAACTGTTTTTT.

The rearrangement joins TRBV18 to TRBJ2-1; D perhaps matches TRBD2 (6 bases). This CDR3 contains 15 residues. With 4 bases removed from V and 2 bases from J, the gap between germline ends came to 12 bases. In germline, CDR1 is KGHSH, CDR2 LQKENI. CDR3: CASSLSEGTYNEQFF. CDR3 nucleotide sequence: TGTGCCAGCTCACTGTCGGAGGGGACCTACAATGAGCAGTTCTTC.

This clone was seen a handful of times. The rearrangement joins TRBV29-1 to TRBJ2-4, with TRBD1 matching over 9 bases. The CDR3 totals 15 residues. Germline lookup yields CDR1 SQVTM and CDR2 ANQGSEA. The junction had 11 bases not matched to a gene; V was cut back by 4 bases and J by 7 bases. The CDR3 DNA is TGCAGCGTTGGGGGGACAGGGCATACAGGGAACATTCAGTACTTC. The encoded protein is CSVGGTGHTGNIQYF.

CDR3 protein: CSVEGGGVLSGELFF. The CDR3 DNA follows: TGCAGCGTTGAAGGGGGAGGGGTTCTTTCCGGGGAGCTGTTTTTT. This chain links TRBV29-1 with TRBJ2-2; 7 nucleotides line up with TRBD2. CDR3 size: 15 residues. Germline V CDR1 and CDR2: SQVTM, ANQGSEA. V trimming: 1 base; J trimming: 6 bases; junction bases outside the gene matches: 8.

This chain joins TRBV18 and TRBJ1-6; TRBD1 might be the D (5 bases). CDR3 length equals 14 residues. The germline V gene has CDR1 KGHSH and CDR2 LQKENI. V lost 2 bases and J 5 bases, leaving 7 bases between the germline ends. CDR3 bases: TGTGCCAGCTCACCAGGGGCAGATAATTCACCCCTCCACTTT. Translation gives CASSPGADNSPLHF.

This chain uses TRBV6-2 or TRBV6-3 with TRBJ1-6; no clear D gene. CDR3 length: 15 residues. The germline V gene encodes CDR1 MNHEY and CDR2 SVGEGT. Trimming removed 5 bases from V and 1 base from J, with 9 bases in between. The CDR3 protein is CASSDGFSYNSPLHF. The CDR3 DNA sequence: TGTGCCAGCAGTGACGGGTTTTCCTATAATTCACCCCTCCACTTT.

The chain uses TRBV5-5 and TRBJ1-5, with D possibly being TRBD1 (5 bases). Germline CDR1 reads SGHKS; CDR2 reads YYEKEE (reference sequence). Trimming took off 4 bases at V and 4 bases at J, with 24 bases between the two ends. This CDR3 spans 18 amino acids. CDR3 residues: CASSPIYRQIGPNQPQHF. CDR3 bases: TGTGCCAGCAGCCCTATTTACAGACAGATTGGGCCTAATCAGCCCCAGCATTTT. Combining the CDR3 with reference TRBV5-5 and TRBJ1-5 gives the whole variable domain DAGVTQSPTHLIKTRGQQVTLRCSPISGHKSVSWYQQVLGQGPQFIFQYYEKEERGRGNFPDRFSARQFPNYSSELNVNALLLGDSALYLCASSPIYRQIGPNQPQHFGDGTRLSIL.